Each of the 24 T cell receptor beta chains below was sequenced from the same sample in a study of blood T cell repertoires in COVID-19. TCRdb keeps only in-frame clones here, not all; method: immunoSEQ multiplex PCR. In the table there are roughly 88,000 clones, approximately 81% of which are singletons. The material sequenced was peripheral blood. The receptors stem from a woman older than 75 with acute or convalescent COVID-19.

The J gene is TRBJ2-3, the V gene TRBV6-5, with 8 bases that match TRBD2. The CDR3 extends over 15 amino acids. Germline V lookup: CDR1 MNHEY, CDR2 SVGAGI. Unmatched junction bases numbered 11, after V lost 7 bases and J lost 5 bases. The chain's CDR3 is CASTAAGSGGDTQYF. CDR3 bases: TGTGCCAGCACCGCAGCGGGGAGCGGGGGAGATACGCAGTATTTT.

This rearrangement joins TRBV30 to TRBJ1-1; TRBD1 agrees at 11 bases. CDR3 length equals 14 residues. Germline V gene data show CDR1 as GTSNPN and CDR2 as SVGIG (reference sequence). V was clipped by 3 bases and J by 5 bases; unmatched bases: 5. CDR3 sequence reads: CAWRGDRGWTEAFF. The CDR3 nucleotides are TGTGCCTGGAGGGGGGACAGGGGGTGGACTGAAGCTTTCTTT.

DNA for the CDR3: TGTGCCAGCAGCAAGACAGGGGTGGGAGAAAAACTGTTTTTT. Translated: CASSKTGVGEKLFF. This chain joins TRBV7-9 and TRBJ1-4, with 8 nucleotides matching TRBD1. The V segment lost 5 bases and the J segment 8 bases; nucleotides outside the gene matches: 7. Germline CDR1 and CDR2: SEHNR and FQNEAQ (reference sequence). This CDR3 spans 14 amino acids.

The count of this clone is one. The chain recombines TRBV30 with TRBJ2-3; 7 nucleotides agree with TRBD1. Germline loops: CDR1 GTSNPN, CDR2 SVGIG (reference sequence). Trimming at V came to 5 bases and at J to 1 base, leaving 0 bases not matched to a gene. The length of the CDR3 is 12 residues. CDR3 sequence: CAWGTGTDTQYF. The CDR3 DNA sequence: TGTGCCTGGGGGACAGGCACAGATACGCAGTATTTT.

The chain links TRBV13 to TRBJ2-2, with 8 bases identical to TRBD1. The CDR3 covers 12 residues. V lost 8 bases, J lost 8 bases, and 4 bases stayed unmatched. Germline CDR1 reads PRHDT; CDR2 reads FYEKMQ (reference sequence). CDR3 in amino acids: CASGQGLGELFF. The DNA for the CDR3 is TGTGCCAGCGGACAGGGTTTGGGGGAGCTGTTTTTT.

This sequence joins TRBV20-1 and TRBJ2-2, with 9 nucleotides matching TRBD1. The CDR3 is 15 residues long. J was trimmed by 5 bases and V by 3 bases; bases with no gene match: 7. The germline CDR1 and CDR2 sequences are DFQATT and SNEGSKA (reference sequence). The CDR3 sequence: CSASSGTGRTGELFF. CDR3 sequence (DNA): TGCAGTGCTAGTTCTGGGACAGGGCGAACCGGGGAGCTGTTTTTT.

The rearrangement links TRBV5-4 to TRBJ2-7, with D possibly being TRBD2 (5 bases). Germline CDR1 is SGHNT and CDR2 is YYREEE (reference sequence). Trimming removed 0 bases at V and 3 bases at J, with 13 bases between. The CDR3 consists of 15 residues. The CDR3: CASSLAGSSGYEQYF. DNA of the CDR3: TGTGCCAGCAGCTTGGCGGGATCCTCCGGCTACGAGCAGTACTTC.

The chain has TRBV9 and TRBJ2-1; TRBD2 might be the D (6 bases). Germline CDR1 reads SGDLS; CDR2 reads YYNGEE. The V end lost 0 bases, the J end lost 6 bases, and 13 bases lay between the germline ends. The CDR3 length is 15 residues. Here the CDR3 reads CASSVEGGATNEQFF. CDR3 nucleotide sequence: TGTGCCAGCAGCGTAGAGGGCGGGGCTACCAATGAGCAGTTCTTC.

The chain employs TRBV28 and TRBJ1-2; 7 bases map to TRBD1. Trimming cost V 6 bases and J 0 bases; bases outside gene matches: 7. Germline V gene data show CDR1 as MDHEN and CDR2 as SYDVKM. This CDR3 comprises 15 residues. CDR3 region: CASRAPGQPNYGYTF. The DNA of the CDR3 is TGTGCCAGCAGGGCTCCGGGACAGCCTAACTATGGCTACACCTTC.

V usage is TRBV5-1 and J usage is TRBJ1-3; D not certain. CDR1 is SGHRS and CDR2 is YFSETQ in the germline V gene. The V and J ends lost 4 bases and 4 bases respectively, with 12 bases between them. This CDR3 region has 14 residues. DNA of the CDR3: TGCGCCAGCAGCCCGGGGAGTTACGGAAACACCATATATTTT. This encodes CASSPGSYGNTIYF.

This chain links TRBV6-5 with TRBJ2-3, with TRBD2 identical over 7 bases. The CDR3 is 15 residues long. V lost 7 bases, J lost 1 base, and 8 bases stayed unmatched. CDR1 is MNHEY and CDR2 is SVGAGI in the germline V gene. The CDR3 here is CASNVLAGGTDTQYF. The CDR3 DNA follows: TGTGCCAGCAATGTTCTTGCGGGGGGCACAGATACGCAGTATTTT.

The genes are TRBV6-5 and TRBJ1-5, with 10 bases identical to TRBD1. The V gene end was trimmed by 6 bases and the J gene end by 7 bases; junction bases not matched to a gene: 6. The CDR3 length is 14 residues. Per the germline V gene, CDR1 is MNHEY and CDR2 is SVGAGI. The CDR3: CASRTGGLAQPQHF. CDR3 coding DNA: TGTGCCAGCAGGACAGGGGGCCTGGCCCAGCCCCAGCATTTT.

The chain couples TRBV19 to TRBJ2-1, with 12 bases aligning to TRBD2. J lost 3 bases, V lost 5 bases, and 5 bases had no gene match. The CDR3 has 16 residues. CDR1 is LNHDA, CDR2 SQIVND, per germline (reference sequence). The DNA of the CDR3 is TGTGCCAGTAGTCCACTACTAGCGGGGGGCTACAATGAGCAGTTCTTC. It yields the protein CASSPLLAGGYNEQFF.

The genes are TRBV28 and TRBJ2-2; possible D gene TRBD2, 6 bases. This CDR3 comprises 13 residues. With 6 bases removed from V and 4 bases from J, the gap between germline ends came to 9 bases. Germline V lookup: CDR1 MDHEN, CDR2 SYDVKM. The DNA of the CDR3 is TGTGCCAGCAGCGCGGGGCTCACCGGGGAGCTGTTTTTT. Protein: CASSAGLTGELFF.

The chain couples TRBV6-6 to TRBJ1-1, with a possible D match to TRBD1 (6 bases). The CDR3 runs to 12 residues. V was cut by 2 bases and J by 7 bases, with 8 bases left in between. CDR1 and CDR2 (germline): MNHNY, SVGAGI (reference sequence). CDR3 protein: CASSYGTIEAFF. DNA for the CDR3: TGTGCCAGCAGTTACGGGACAATTGAAGCTTTCTTT.

This clone was detected only once. The chain carries TRBV10-3 and TRBJ1-1; tentatively, D is TRBD1 (5 bases). V was shortened by 6 bases and J by 0 bases, with 14 bases between the two germline ends. The CDR3 consists of 15 residues. Germline V gene data show CDR1 as ENHRY and CDR2 as SYGVKD. CDR3 sequence (DNA): TGTGCCATCAGGGGGGGTGGGCCAATGAACACTGAAGCTTTCTTT. As protein: CAIRGGGPMNTEAFF.

This chain joins TRBV29-1 and TRBJ2-3; no firm D call. The CDR3 totals 12 residues. Germline assignment: CDR1 SQVTM and CDR2 ANQGSEA. The germline V and J ends were trimmed by 4 bases and 1 base, with 6 bases remaining between them. The CDR3 is CSVVAGTDTQYF. Written as DNA, the CDR3 is TGCAGCGTTGTGGCGGGCACAGATACGCAGTATTTT.

The CDR3 loop is CASRRTGGAEDGYTF. CDR3 DNA sequence: TGTGCCAGCAGACGTACAGGGGGCGCCGAGGATGGCTACACCTTC. The chain joins TRBV27 to TRBJ1-2, with 9 bases matching TRBD1. The CDR3 has 15 residues. V shed 6 bases, J shed 6 bases, and the junction held 11 bases outside the gene matches. In germline, CDR1 is MNHEY, CDR2 SMNVEV (reference sequence).

The V and J genes are TRBV29-1 and TRBJ2-3, with TRBD2 matching over 7 bases. V was pared by 5 bases and J by 3 bases, with 17 bases of the junction left unmatched. Germline V gene sequence: CDR1 SQVTM, CDR2 ANQGSEA. This CDR3 has 17 amino acids. Here the CDR3 DNA reads TGCAGCGTTCTCCCCTACTTAAGCGGGGAGGAGACAGATACGCAGTATTTT. Translated, it gives CSVLPYLSGEETDTQYF.

The rearrangement links TRBV14 to TRBJ2-1, with 7 bases matching TRBD2. This CDR3 is 15 amino acids long. The V gene's germline CDR1 is SGHDN and CDR2 FVKESK. Trimming cost V 2 bases and J 4 bases; bases outside gene matches: 5. Here the CDR3 DNA reads TGTGCCAGCAGCCAATTGACTAGCAGGTACAATGAGCAGTTCTTC. Translation: CASSQLTSRYNEQFF.

The gene calls are TRBV7-2 and TRBJ1-2, with TRBD1 as a possible D gene (5 bases). V was shortened by 4 bases and J by 8 bases, with 11 bases between the two germline ends. This CDR3 spans 12 amino acids. The germline CDR1 and CDR2 sequences are SGHTA and FQGNSA. The CDR3 DNA reads as TGTGCCAGCAGCTGGGGCGGGGAGGGCTACACCTTC. It encodes CASSWGGEGYTF.

The chain is built from TRBV4-2 and TRBJ1-2, with 7 positions matching TRBD1. The CDR3 runs to 17 residues. The V gene end was trimmed by 0 bases and the J gene end by 8 bases; junction bases not matched to a gene: 15. Per the germline V gene, CDR1 is LGHNA and CDR2 is YNFKEQ. As DNA, the CDR3 is TGTGCCAGCAGCCAAGATCGGGGGAACAGGGGTTCGGGCGGCTACACCTTC. The encoded protein is CASSQDRGNRGSGGYTF.

The chain has TRBV15 and TRBJ2-2; D gene unclear. The germline gives CDR1 LNHNV, CDR2 YYDKDF (reference sequence). V lost 0 bases, J lost 6 bases, and 17 bases lay in between. The CDR3 extends over 17 amino acids. The CDR3, as DNA: TGTGCCACCAGCAGAGATCAACCCGAACTTATCCCCGGGGAGCTGTTTTTT. Its protein product is CATSRDQPELIPGELFF. The full variable domain, its missing parts supplied by reference TRBV15 and TRBJ2-2, is DAMVIQNPRYQVTQFGKPVTLSCSQTLNHNVMYWYQQKSSQAPKLLFHYYDKDFNNEADTPDNFQSRRPNTSFCFLDIRSPGLGDTAMYLCATSRDQPELIPGELFFGEGSRLTVL.

The sample holds one count of this clone. This rearrangement joins TRBV10-3 to TRBJ1-1; 7 bases are shared with TRBD1. After removal of 3 bases from V and 9 bases from J, the junction contained 7 bases not matched to a gene. The CDR3 runs to 13 residues. Per the germline V gene, CDR1 is ENHRY and CDR2 is SYGVKD. The CDR3 loop is CAISDRIQGKAFF. CDR3 sequence (DNA): TGTGCCATCAGTGACCGAATACAGGGGAAAGCTTTCTTT.